A single sample is the source of the 5 T cell receptor beta chains below, sequenced in a study of shared clonotypes between healthy human individuals. Libraries were prepared by immunoSEQ multiplex PCR; TCRdb keeps only in-frame clonotypes and omits some of them. Here the sample spans over 850,000 clones, roughly 74% being singletons. The sample comprised memory CD4+ T cells from PBMCs. Stated subset: CD45RA-negative fraction. These receptor sequences come from a young man in good health. Some clones in this sample may be carry-over from other donors' samples.

The chain employs TRBV5-4 and TRBJ1-3; the D is unclear. CDR3 length: 16 amino acids. V dropped 2 bases and J dropped 0 bases, with 12 bases sitting between them. Looked up from germline, CDR1 is SGHNT and CDR2 is YYREEE (reference sequence). The CDR3 loop reads CASSLSGTASGNTIYF. The CDR3 DNA is TGTGCCAGCAGCTTAAGCGGCACAGCCTCTGGAAACACCATATATTTT.

The J gene is TRBJ2-2, the V gene TRBV29-1; D unclear. Germline CDR1 reads SQVTM; CDR2 reads ANQGSEA. This CDR3 is 12 amino acids long. The germline V and J ends were trimmed by 7 bases and 4 bases, with 10 bases remaining between them. CDR3 region: CSARWRTGELFF. As DNA, the CDR3 is TGCAGCGCCCGCTGGCGCACCGGGGAGCTGTTTTTT.

J is TRBJ2-2 and V is TRBV6-5; the D gene is possibly TRBD1 (7 bases). The CDR3 totals 13 residues. The germline V and J ends were trimmed by 2 bases and 7 bases, with 8 bases remaining between them. Per germline, CDR1 MNHEY and CDR2 SVGAGI. In nucleotides, the CDR3 is TGTGCCAGCAGTTACCAGGGGGGCGGGGAGCTGTTTTTT. Translation: CASSYQGGGELFF.

The chain uses TRBV7-2 and TRBJ2-7, with unresolved D. The CDR3 runs to 14 residues. The germline V and J ends were trimmed by 4 bases and 0 bases, with 10 bases remaining between them. The germline V gene encodes CDR1 SGHTA and CDR2 FQGNSA. This CDR3 is CASSSRPNSYEQYF. The CDR3 nucleotides read TGTGCCAGCAGCTCCCGGCCTAACTCCTACGAGCAGTACTTC.

This clone came up once. Distinct nucleotide sequences in the sample also encode this CDR3. This chain joins TRBV2 and TRBJ1-3; 7 bases map to TRBD1. This CDR3 contains 14 residues. Per the germline V gene, CDR1 is SNHLY and CDR2 is FYNNEI. Trimming cost V 5 bases and J 0 bases; bases outside gene matches: 1. The CDR3 nucleotides read TGTGCCAGCAGTCGGACAGGCTCTGGAAACACCATATATTTT. This gives the protein CASSRTGSGNTIYF.